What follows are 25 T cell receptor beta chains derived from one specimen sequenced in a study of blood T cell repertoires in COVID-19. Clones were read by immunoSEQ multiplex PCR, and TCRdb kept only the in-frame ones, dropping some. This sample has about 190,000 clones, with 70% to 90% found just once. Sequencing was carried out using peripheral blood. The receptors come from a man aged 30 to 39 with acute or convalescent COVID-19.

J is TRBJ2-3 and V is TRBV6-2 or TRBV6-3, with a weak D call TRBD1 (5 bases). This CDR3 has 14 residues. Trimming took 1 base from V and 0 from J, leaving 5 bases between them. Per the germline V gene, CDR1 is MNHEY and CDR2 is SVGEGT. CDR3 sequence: CASSYYRSTDTQYF. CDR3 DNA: TGTGCCAGCAGTTACTACAGGAGCACAGATACGCAGTATTTT.

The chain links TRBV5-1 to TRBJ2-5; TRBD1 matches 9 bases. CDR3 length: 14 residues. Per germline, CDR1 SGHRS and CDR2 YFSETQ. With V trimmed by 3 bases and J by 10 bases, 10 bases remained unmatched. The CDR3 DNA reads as TGCGCCAGCAGCTCGCGGACAGGGGCGGGGTACCAGTACTTC. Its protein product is CASSSRTGAGYQYF.

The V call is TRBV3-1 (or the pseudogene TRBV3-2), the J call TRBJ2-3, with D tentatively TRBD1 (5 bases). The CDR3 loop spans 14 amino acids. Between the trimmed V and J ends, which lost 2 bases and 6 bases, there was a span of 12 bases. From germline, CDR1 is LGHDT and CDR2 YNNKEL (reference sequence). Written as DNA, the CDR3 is TGTGCCAGCAGCCAACCCCTCCAGGGTGATACGCAGTATTTT. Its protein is CASSQPLQGDTQYF.

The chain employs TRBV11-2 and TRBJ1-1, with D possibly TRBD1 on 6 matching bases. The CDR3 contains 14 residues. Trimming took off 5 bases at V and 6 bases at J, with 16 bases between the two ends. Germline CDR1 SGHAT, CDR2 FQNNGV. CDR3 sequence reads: CASSTPRGGSEAFF. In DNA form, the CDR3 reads TGTGCCAGCAGCACGCCCAGGGGAGGGTCTGAAGCTTTCTTT.

Written as DNA, the CDR3 is TGTGCCAGCTGGGGACTGGAGCGAGGAAACACCATATATTTT. Translated, it gives CASWGLERGNTIYF. The V and J genes are TRBV28 and TRBJ1-3, with a possible D match to TRBD1 (5 bases). V was shortened by 8 bases and J by 4 bases, with 15 bases between the two germline ends. The CDR3 sequence is 14 residues long. CDR1 is MDHEN, CDR2 SYDVKM, per germline.

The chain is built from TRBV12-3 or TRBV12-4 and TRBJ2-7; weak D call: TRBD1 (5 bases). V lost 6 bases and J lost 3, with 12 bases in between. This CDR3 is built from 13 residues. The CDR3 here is CASRRDSSYEQYF. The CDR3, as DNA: TGTGCCAGCAGAAGAGACAGCAGCTACGAGCAGTACTTC.

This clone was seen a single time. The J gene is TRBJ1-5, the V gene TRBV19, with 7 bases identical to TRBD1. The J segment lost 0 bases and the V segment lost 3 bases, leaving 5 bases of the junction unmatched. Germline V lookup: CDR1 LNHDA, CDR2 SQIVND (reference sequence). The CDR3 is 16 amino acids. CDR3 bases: TGTGCCAGTAGTATCCGGGACAGTCATAGCAATCAGCCCCAGCATTTT. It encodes CASSIRDSHSNQPQHF.

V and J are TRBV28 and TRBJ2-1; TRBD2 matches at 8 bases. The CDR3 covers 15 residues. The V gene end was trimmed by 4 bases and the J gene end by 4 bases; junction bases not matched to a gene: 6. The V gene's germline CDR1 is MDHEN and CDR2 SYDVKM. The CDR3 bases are TGTGCCAGCAGTTCCTCCGGGACTAGTTACAATGAGCAGTTCTTC. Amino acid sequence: CASSSSGTSYNEQFF.

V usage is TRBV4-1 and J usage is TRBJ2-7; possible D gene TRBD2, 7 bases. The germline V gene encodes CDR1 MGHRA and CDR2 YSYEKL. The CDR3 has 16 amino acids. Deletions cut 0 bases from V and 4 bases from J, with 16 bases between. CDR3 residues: CASSQDPWGGGYEQYF. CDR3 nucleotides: TGCGCCAGCAGCCAAGATCCATGGGGGGGCGGTTACGAGCAGTACTTC.

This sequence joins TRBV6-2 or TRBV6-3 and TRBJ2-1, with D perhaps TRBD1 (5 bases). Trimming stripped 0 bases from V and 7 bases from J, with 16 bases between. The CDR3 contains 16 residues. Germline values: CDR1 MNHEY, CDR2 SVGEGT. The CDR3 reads CASSYSGQGNFNEQFF. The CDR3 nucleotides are TGTGCCAGCAGTTACTCGGGGCAGGGTAATTTTAATGAGCAGTTCTTC.

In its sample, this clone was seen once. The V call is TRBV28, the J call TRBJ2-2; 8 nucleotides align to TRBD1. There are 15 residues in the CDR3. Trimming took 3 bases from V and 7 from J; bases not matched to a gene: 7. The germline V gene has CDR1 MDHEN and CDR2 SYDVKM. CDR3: CASSLVRGLGGELFF. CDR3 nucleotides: TGTGCCAGCAGTTTGGTCAGGGGGCTGGGCGGGGAGCTGTTTTTT.

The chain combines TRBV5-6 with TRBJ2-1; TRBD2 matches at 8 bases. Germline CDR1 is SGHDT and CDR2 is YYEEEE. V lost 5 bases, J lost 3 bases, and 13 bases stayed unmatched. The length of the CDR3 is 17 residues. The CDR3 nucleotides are TGTGCCAGCAGTTTAGGTAGCGGGGATTGGATCTACAATGAGCAGTTCTTC. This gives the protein CASSLGSGDWIYNEQFF.

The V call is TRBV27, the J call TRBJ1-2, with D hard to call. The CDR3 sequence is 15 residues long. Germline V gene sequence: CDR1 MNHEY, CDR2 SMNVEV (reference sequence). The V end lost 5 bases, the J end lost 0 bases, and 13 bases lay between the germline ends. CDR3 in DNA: TGTGCCAGCAGTCCTATAAAACCTTCTAACTATGGCTACACCTTC. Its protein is CASSPIKPSNYGYTF.

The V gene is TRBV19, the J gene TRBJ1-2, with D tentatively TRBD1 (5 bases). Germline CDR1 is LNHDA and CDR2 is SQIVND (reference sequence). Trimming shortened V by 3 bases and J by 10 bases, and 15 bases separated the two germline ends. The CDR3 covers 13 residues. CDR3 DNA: TGTGCCAGTAGTATGACAGAAAAGACCTCCTACACCTTC. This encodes CASSMTEKTSYTF.

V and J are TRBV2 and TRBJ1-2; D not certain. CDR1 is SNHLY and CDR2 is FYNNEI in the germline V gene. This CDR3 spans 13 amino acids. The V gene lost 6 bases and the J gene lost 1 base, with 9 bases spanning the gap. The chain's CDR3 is CASSYEYNYGYTF. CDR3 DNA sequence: TGTGCCAGCAGCTACGAATATAACTATGGCTACACCTTC. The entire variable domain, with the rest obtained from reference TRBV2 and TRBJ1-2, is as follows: EPEVTQTPSHQVTQMGQEVILRCVPISNHLYFYWYRQILGQKVEFLVSFYNNEISEKSEIFDDQFSVERPDGSNFTLKIRSTKLEDSAMYFCASSYEYNYGYTFGSGTRLTVV.

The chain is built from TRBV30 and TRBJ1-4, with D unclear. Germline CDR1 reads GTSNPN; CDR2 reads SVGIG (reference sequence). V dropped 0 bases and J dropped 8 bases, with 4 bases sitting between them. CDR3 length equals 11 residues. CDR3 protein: CAWSVLEKLFF. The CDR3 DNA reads TGTGCCTGGAGTGTACTCGAAAAACTGTTTTTT.

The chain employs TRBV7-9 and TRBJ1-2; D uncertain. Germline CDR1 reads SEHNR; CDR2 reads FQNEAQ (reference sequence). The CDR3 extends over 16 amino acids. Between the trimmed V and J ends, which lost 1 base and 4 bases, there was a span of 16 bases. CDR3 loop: CASSLGVSGRPYGYTF. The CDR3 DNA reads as TGTGCCAGCAGCTTAGGGGTCTCAGGCAGGCCCTATGGCTACACCTTC.

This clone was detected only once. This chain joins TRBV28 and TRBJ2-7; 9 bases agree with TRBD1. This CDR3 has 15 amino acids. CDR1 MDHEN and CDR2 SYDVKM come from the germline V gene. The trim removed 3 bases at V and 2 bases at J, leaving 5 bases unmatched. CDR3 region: CASSLGGQGAYEQYF. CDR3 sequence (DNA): TGTGCCAGCAGTTTGGGGGGACAGGGAGCCTACGAGCAGTACTTC.

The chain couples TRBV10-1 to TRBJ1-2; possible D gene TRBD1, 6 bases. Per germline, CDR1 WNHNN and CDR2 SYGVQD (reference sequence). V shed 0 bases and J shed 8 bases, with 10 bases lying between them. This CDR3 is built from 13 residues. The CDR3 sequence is CASSESTGYGYTF. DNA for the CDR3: TGCGCCAGCAGTGAGTCAACAGGGTACGGCTACACCTTC.

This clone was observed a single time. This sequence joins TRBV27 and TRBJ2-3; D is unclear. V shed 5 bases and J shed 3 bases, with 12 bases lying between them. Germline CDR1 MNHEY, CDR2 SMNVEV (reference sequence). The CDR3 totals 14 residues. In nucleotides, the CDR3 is TGTGCCAGCAGTCCCAAATCTGCGACAGATACGCAGTATTTT. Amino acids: CASSPKSATDTQYF.

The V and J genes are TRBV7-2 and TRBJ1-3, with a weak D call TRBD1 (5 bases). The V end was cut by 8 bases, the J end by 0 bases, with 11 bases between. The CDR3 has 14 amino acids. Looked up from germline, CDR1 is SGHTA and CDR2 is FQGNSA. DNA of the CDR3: TGTGCCAGCGGGAGGGACTTCTCTGGAAACACCATATATTTT. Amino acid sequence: CASGRDFSGNTIYF.

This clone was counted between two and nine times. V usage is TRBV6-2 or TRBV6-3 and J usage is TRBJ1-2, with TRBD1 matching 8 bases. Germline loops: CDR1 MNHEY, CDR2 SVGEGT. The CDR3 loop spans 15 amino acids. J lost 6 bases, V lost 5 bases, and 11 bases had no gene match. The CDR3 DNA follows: TGTGCCAGCAGTCTCCTCTTGGACAGGGTCAATGGCTACACCTTC. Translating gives CASSLLLDRVNGYTF.

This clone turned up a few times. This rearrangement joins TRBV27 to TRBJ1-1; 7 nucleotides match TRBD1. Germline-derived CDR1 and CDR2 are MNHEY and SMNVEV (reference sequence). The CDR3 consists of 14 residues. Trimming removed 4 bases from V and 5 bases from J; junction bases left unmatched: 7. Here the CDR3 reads CASSSPGQRTEAFF. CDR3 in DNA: TGTGCCAGCAGTTCCCCGGGACAGAGGACTGAAGCTTTCTTT.

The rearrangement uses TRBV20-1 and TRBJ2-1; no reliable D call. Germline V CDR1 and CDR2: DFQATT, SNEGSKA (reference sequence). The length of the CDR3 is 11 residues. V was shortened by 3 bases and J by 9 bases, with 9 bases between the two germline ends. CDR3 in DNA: TGCAGTGCTAGTCTTTCCCCTGAGCAGTTCTTC. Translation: CSASLSPEQFF.

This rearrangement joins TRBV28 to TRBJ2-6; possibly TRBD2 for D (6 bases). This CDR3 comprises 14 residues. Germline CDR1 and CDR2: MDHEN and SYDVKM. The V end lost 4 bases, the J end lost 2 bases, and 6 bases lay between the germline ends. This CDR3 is CASSWGAGANVLTF. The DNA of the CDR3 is TGTGCCAGCAGTTGGGGGGCTGGGGCCAACGTCCTGACTTTC.